This is a list of T cell receptor beta chains from one sample in a study of blood T cells in healthy people across ages. TCRdb recomputed calls from the 5' RACE reads with MiXCR, one row per CDR3 protein. Of 500,000 to 650,000 distinct CDR3 sequences in the sample, around 27% are singletons; the top ten hold approximately 3.3%. This sample also belongs to another study, concerning T cells of mothers and their children.

Sequencing was carried out using blood. These receptors were collected from a boy aged 2 to 10 in good health. The CDR3 runs from the conserved cysteine through the conserved F or W. A D gene is named only where the DNA matches it firmly. Clone size is shown for a subset of rows, as once, few, many or a class of expanded clone.

v_call	clone_size	j_call	d_call	cdr3_aa	cdr3_nt
TRBV24-1	few	TRBJ2-5	-	CATSDSATETQYF	TGTGCCACCAGTGATTCCGCGACAGAGACCCAGTACTTC
TRBV4-2	many	TRBJ2-7	TRBD2	CASSQDLGGAYEQYF	TGTGCCAGCAGCCAAGATCTCGGGGGGGCCTACGAGCAGTACTTC
TRBV7-9	-	TRBJ2-7	-	CATTGLNSYEQYF	TGTGCCACCACAGGTCTAAATTCTTACGAGCAGTACTTC
TRBV4-1	-	TRBJ1-2	-	CASSHSTGVNYGYTF	TGCGCCAGCAGCCATTCGACCGGGGTGAACTATGGCTACACCTTC
TRBV20-1	-	TRBJ2-3	-	CSARGEYTQYF	TGCAGTGCTAGAGGCGAGTATACGCAGTATTTT
TRBV14	-	TRBJ2-1	TRBD2	CASSHTSGRGNEQFF	TGTGCCAGCAGCCATACTAGCGGGAGGGGCAATGAGCAGTTCTTC
TRBV5-1	-	TRBJ2-5	TRBD2	CASSFSGGASGETQYF	TGCGCCAGCAGCTTTAGCGGGGGGGCGTCTGGAGAGACCCAGTACTTC
TRBV12-3/TRBV12-4	-	TRBJ2-3	TRBD2	CASIRAILAGGPNTQYF	TGTGCCAGCATCCGCGCCATTCTAGCGGGGGGACCTAATACGCAGTATTTT
TRBV6-1	few	TRBJ2-1	-	CASSLSRPPAYNEQFF	TGTGCCAGCTCTCTGTCCAGGCCCCCCGCCTACAATGAGCAGTTCTTC
TRBV29-1	few	TRBJ2-2	-	CSVEGTLTGELFF	TGCAGCGTTGAAGGAACTCTCACCGGGGAGCTGTTTTTT